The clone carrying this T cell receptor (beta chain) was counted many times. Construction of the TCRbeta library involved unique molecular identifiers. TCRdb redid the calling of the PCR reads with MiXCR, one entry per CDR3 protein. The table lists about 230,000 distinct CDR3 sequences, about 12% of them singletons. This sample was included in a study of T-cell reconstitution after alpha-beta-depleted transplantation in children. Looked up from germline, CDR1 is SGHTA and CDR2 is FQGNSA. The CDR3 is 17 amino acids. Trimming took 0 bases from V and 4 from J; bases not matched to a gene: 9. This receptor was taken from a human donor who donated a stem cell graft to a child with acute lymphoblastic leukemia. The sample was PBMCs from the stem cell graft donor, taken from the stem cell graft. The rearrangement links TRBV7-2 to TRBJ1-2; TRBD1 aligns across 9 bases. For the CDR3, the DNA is TGTGCCAGCAGCTTAGCCGGCGGGACAGGGAGCATCTATGGCTACACCTTC. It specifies CASSLAGGTGSIYGYTF.